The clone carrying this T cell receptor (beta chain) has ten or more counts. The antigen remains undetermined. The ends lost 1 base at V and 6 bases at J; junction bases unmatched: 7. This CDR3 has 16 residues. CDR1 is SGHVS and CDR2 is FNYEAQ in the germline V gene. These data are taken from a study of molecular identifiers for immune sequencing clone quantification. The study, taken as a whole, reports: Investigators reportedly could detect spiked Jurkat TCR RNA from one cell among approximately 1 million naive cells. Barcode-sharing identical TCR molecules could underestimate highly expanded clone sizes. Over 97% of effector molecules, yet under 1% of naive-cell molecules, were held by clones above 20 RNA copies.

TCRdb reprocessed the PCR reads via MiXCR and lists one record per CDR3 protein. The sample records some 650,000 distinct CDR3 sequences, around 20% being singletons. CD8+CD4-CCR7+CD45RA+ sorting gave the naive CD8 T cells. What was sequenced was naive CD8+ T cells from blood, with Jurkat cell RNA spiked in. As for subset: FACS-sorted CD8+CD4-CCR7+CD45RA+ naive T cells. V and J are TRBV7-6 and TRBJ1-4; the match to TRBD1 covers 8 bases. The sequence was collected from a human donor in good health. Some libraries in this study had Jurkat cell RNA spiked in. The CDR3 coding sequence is TGTGCCAGCAGCTTAGACCAGGGGGCGCGAGATGAAAAACTGTTTTTT. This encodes CASSLDQGARDEKLFF.